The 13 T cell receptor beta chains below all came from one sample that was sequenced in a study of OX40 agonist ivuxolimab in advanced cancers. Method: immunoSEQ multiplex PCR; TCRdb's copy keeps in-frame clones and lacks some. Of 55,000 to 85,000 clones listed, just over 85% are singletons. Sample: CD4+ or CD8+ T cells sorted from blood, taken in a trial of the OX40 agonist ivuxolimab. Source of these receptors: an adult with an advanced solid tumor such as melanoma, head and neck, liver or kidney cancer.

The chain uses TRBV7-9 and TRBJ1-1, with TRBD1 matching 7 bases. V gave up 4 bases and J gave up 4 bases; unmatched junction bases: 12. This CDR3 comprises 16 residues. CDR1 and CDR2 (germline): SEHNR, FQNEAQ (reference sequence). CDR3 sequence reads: CASSYDREFLSTEAFF. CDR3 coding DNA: TGTGCCAGCAGCTACGACAGGGAGTTCTTGAGCACTGAAGCTTTCTTT.

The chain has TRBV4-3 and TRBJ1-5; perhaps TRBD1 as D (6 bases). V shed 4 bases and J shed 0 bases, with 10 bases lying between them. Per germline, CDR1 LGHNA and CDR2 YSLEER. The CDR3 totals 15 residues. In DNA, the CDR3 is TGCGCCAGCAGCCTCGACAGGTATAGCAATCAGCCCCAGCATTTT. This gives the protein CASSLDRYSNQPQHF.

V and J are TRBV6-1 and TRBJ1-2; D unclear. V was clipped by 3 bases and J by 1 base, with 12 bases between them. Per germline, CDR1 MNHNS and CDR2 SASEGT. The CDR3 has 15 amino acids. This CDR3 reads CASSEQAVNNYGYTF. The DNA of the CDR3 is TGTGCCAGCAGTGAGCAGGCGGTGAATAACTATGGCTACACCTTC.

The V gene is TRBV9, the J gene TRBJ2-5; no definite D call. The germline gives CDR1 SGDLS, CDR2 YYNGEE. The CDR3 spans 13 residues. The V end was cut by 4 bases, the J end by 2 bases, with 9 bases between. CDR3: CASSIDLQETQYF. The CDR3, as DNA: TGTGCCAGCAGCATAGACTTACAAGAGACCCAGTACTTC.

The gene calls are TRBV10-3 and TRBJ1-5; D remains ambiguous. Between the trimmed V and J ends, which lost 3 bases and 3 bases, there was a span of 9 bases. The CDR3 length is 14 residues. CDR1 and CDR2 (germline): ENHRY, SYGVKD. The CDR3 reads CAISDWEVNQPQHF. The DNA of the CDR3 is TGTGCCATCAGTGATTGGGAGGTCAATCAGCCCCAGCATTTT.

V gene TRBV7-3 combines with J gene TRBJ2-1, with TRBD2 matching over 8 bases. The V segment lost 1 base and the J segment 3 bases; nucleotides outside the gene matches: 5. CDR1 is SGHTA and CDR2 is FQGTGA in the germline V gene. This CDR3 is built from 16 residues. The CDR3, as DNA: TGTGCCAGCAGCTTAAACAGCGGGGGAGTCTACAATGAGCAGTTCTTC. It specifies CASSLNSGGVYNEQFF.

The CDR3 sequence is CASRQDHSYNEQFF. CDR3 nucleotide sequence: TGTGCCAGCAGGCAGGACCATTCCTACAATGAGCAGTTCTTC. V usage is TRBV28 and J usage is TRBJ2-1; D is unclear. Trimming removed 6 bases from V and 1 base from J, with 10 bases in between. CDR3 length: 14 residues. Germline CDR1 reads MDHEN; CDR2 reads SYDVKM.

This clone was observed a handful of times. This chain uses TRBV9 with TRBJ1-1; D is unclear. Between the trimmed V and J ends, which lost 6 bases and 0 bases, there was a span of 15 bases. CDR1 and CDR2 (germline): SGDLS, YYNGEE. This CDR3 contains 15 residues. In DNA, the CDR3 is TGTGCCAGCACTCCGGGGTACCGGGTGAACACTGAAGCTTTCTTT. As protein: CASTPGYRVNTEAFF.

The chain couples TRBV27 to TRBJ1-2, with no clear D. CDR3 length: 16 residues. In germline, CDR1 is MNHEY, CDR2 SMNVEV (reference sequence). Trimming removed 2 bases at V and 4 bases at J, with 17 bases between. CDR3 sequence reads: CASSLERPRAGYGYTF. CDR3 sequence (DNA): TGTGCCAGCAGTTTAGAGAGGCCCCGGGCCGGCTATGGCTACACCTTC.

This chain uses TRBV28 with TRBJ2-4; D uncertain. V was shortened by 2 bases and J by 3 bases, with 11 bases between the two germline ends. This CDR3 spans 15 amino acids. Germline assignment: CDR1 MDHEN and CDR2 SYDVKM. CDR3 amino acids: CASSLIAGNKNIQYF. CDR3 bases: TGTGCCAGCAGTTTAATTGCCGGAAACAAAAACATTCAGTACTTC.

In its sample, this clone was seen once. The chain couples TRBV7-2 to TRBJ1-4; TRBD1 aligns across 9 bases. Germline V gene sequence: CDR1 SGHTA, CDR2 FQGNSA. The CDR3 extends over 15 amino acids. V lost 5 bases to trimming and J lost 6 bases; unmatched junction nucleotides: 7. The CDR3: CASSPPTGGDEKLFF. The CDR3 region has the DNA TGTGCCAGCAGCCCCCCGACAGGGGGGGATGAAAAACTGTTTTTT. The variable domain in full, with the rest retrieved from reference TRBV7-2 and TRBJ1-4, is GAGVSQSPSNKVTEKGKDVELRCDPISGHTALYWYRQSLGQGLEFLIYFQGNSAPDKSGLPSDRFSAERTGGSVSTLTIQRTQQEDSAVYLCASSPPTGGDEKLFFGSGTQLSVL.

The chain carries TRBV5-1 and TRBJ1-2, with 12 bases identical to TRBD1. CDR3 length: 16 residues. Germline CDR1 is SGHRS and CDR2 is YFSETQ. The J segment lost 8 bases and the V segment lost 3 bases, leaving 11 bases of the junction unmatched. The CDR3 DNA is TGCGCCAGCAGCTCCCCGGGACAGGGGGCACTTGGGGGCTACACCTTC. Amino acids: CASSSPGQGALGGYTF.

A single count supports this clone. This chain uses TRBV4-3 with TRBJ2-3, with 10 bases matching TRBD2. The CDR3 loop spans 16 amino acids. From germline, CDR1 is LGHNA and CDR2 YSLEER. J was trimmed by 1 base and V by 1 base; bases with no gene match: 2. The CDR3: CASSQAGTSGTDTQYF. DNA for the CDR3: TGCGCCAGCAGCCAAGCCGGGACTAGCGGCACAGATACGCAGTATTTT.